This section outlines one TCR beta chain sequence together with its context. Other DNA sequences in this sample translate to the same CDR3. These data belong to a study of PD-1 blockade in classical Hodgkin lymphoma. Study-wide context: Patients were infused with nivolumab 3 mg/kg every 2 weeks.

Trimming took 0 bases from V and 0 from J, leaving 7 bases between them. Looked up from germline, CDR1 is SGHRS and CDR2 is YFSETQ. CDR3 length: 15 residues. Exposure to brentuximab vedotin varied, and each patient had relapsed following autologous stem cell transplantation. Data came from immunoSEQ multiplex PCR; TCRdb stores just in-frame clones and leaves some out. This sample has around 30,000 clones, with about four fifths found just once. The genes are TRBV5-1 and TRBJ2-1; no reliable D call. The sample here was peripheral blood mononuclear cells (PBMCs), taken at baseline. This TCR came from a human donor with classical Hodgkin lymphoma. CDR3 amino acids: CASSLEASSYNEQFF. For the CDR3, the DNA is TGCGCCAGCAGCTTGGAAGCTAGCTCCTACAATGAGCAGTTCTTC.